This paragraph reports one T cell receptor (beta chain). Its target is not known. The same CDR3 is also encoded by other DNA sequences in this sample. Participants comprised healthy donors of bone marrow. Vbeta (60) and Jbeta (13) primers were used in the PCR. The repertoire was sequenced with immunoSEQ multiplex PCR; TCRdb's copy has only in-frame clones and lacks some. This sample carries about 160,000 clones, roughly 84% of them seen once, and the ten largest clones take 1.5% to 2.5%. Germline V gene sequence: CDR1 DFQATT, CDR2 SNEGSKA (reference sequence). CDR3 length: 10 amino acids. V was clipped by 5 bases and J by 2 bases, with 3 bases between them. This specimen comes from a study of cytomegalovirus exposure and HLA in healthy donors. Study findings and constraints: In a later analysis, TCR association rates varied by HLA locus: DRB1 most, HLA-C fewest. Rare TCR sequences dominated, though some public TCRs recurred in many donors. Within an earlier analysis, most TCR beta V segments proved productive either about 87% or about 30% of the time.

This chain links TRBV20-1 with TRBJ2-5; D is uncertain. The receptor's source is a man in his late teens or twenties in good health and CMV-seronegative. The sample consisted of PBMCs. CDR3 sequence: CSAPQETQYF. The CDR3 bases are TGCAGTGCTCCGCAAGAGACCCAGTACTTC.